This T cell receptor beta chain came from a study of cytomegalovirus exposure and HLA in healthy donors. Measured with immunoSEQ multiplex PCR; TCRdb has only the in-frame clones, and not every one. The sample includes roughly 75,000 clones, just under 85% of them seen just once. Regarding the study as a whole: Using the classifier, cytomegalovirus status was reportedly diagnosed with high specificity and sensitivity.

This CDR3 region has 16 residues. CDR1 and CDR2 (germline): MNHNY, SVGAGI (reference sequence). With V trimmed by 6 bases and J by 3 bases, 8 bases remained unmatched. Comment on this clone: No antigen is known for it.

The clonotype was recovered from a man aged 25 to 45 in good health and CMV-seronegative. The rearrangement links TRBV6-6 to TRBJ2-6; TRBD1 matches at 7 bases. Source material: PBMCs. CDR3 sequence reads: CASRVTGASGANVLTF. CDR3 sequence (DNA): TGTGCCAGCAGGGTCACAGGGGCCAGTGGGGCCAACGTCCTGACTTTC.